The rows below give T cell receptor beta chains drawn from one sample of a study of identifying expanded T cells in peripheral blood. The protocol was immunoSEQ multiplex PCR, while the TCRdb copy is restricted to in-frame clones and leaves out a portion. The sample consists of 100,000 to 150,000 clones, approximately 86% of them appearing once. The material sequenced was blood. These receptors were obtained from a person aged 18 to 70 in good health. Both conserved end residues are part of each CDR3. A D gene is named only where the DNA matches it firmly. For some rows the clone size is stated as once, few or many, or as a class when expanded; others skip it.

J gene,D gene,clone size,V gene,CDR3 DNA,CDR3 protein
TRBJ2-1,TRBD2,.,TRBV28,TGTGCCAGCAGCACGACTAGCGGGAGTCAAGTCAATGAGCAGTTCTTC,CASSTTSGSQVNEQFF
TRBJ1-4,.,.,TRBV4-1,TGCGCCAGCAGGGGGATGGGGGAAGGTGAAAAACTGTTTTTT,CASRGMGEGEKLFF
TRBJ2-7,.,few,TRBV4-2,TGTGCCAGCAGCCATAACAGGGACGAGCAGTACTTC,CASSHNRDEQYF
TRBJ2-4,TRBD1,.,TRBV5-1,TGCGCCAGCAGCCTGGGGGGACAGGGAAAAAACTTAGCCAAAAACATTCAGTACTTC,CASSLGGQGKNLAKNIQYF
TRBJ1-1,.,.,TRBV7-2,TGTGCCAGCAGCTTAATCGGGGGGAACACTGAAGCTTTCTTT,CASSLIGGNTEAFF
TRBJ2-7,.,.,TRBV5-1,TGCGCCAGCAGCTTGGATCGTAACTTAAACTACGAGCAGTACTTC,CASSLDRNLNYEQYF
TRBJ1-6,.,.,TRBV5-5,TGTGCCAGCAGCTTGTCGGGTTTCGATAATTCACCCCTCCACTTT,CASSLSGFDNSPLHF
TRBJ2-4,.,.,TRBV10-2,TGCGCCAGCAGTGAGTTGGATGCAGGGTCAAGGTACTTC,CASSELDAGSRYF
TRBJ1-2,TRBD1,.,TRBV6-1,TGTGCCAGCAGAACAGGGGTAGGTGGCTACACCTTC,CASRTGVGGYTF
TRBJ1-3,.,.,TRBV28,TGTGCCAGCAGTTTAGGACGTTTCTCTGGAAACACCATATATTTT,CASSLGRFSGNTIYF
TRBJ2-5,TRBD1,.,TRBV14,TGTGCCAGCAGCCAAGGGACAGGGGCCCAAGAGACCCAGTACTTC,CASSQGTGAQETQYF
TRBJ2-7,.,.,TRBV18,TGTGCCAGCTCACCAACCCAGGAGGGCTACCACGAGCAGTACTTC,CASSPTQEGYHEQYF
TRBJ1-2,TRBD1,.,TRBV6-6,TGTGCCAGCAGTACGCGGGACAGCTATGGCTACACCTTC,CASSTRDSYGYTF
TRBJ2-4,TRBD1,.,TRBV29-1,TGCAGCGTTACCGGGACAGCAAAAAACATTCAGTACTTC,CSVTGTAKNIQYF
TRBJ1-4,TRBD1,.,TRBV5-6,TGTGCCAGCAGCTTGCCGGGACAGGGTCATGAAAAACTGTTTTTT,CASSLPGQGHEKLFF
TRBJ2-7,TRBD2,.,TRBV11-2,TGTGCCAGCAGCCCTAGCCCCGGGACTAGCGGATCCTACGAGCAGTACTTC,CASSPSPGTSGSYEQYF
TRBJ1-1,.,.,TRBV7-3,TGTGCCAGCAGCTTTAGGGCAGGCCCAAACACTGAAGCTTTCTTT,CASSFRAGPNTEAFF
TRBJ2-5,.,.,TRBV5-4,TGTGCCAGCAGCTTGGCCGGGGCGGGTGGGGAGACCCAGTACTTC,CASSLAGAGGETQYF
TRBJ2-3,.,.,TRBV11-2,TGTGCCAGCAGCCCGAGGAGGGCCAAAGGCACAGATACGCAGTATTTT,CASSPRRAKGTDTQYF
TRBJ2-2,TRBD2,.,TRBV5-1,TGCGCCAGCAGCTTTGGCGGGAGCACCGGGGAGCTGTTTTTT,CASSFGGSTGELFF
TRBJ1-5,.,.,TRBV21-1,TGTGCCAGCAGCAGTGGGGGGTATCAGCCCCAGCATTTT,CASSSGGYQPQHF
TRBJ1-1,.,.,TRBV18,TGTGCCAGCTCACCACTTACAAGGGGGGCCAGGAACACTGAAGCTTTCTTT,CASSPLTRGARNTEAFF
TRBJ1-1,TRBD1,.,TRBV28,TGTGCCAGCAGTTTACAAGCCGGGACAGGGGCTACTGAAGCTTTCTTT,CASSLQAGTGATEAFF
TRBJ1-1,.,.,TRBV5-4,TGTGCCAGCAGCTTAAGGCAGATGAACACTGAAGCTTTCTTT,CASSLRQMNTEAFF
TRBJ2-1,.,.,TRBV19,TGTGCCAGTAGTATTCAGGGTAGCTCCTACAATGAGCAGTTCTTC,CASSIQGSSYNEQFF
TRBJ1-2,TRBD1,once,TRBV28,TGTGCCAGCAGTCGAACTGAAGGGACAGGGGGGAACTATGGCTACACCTTC,CASSRTEGTGGNYGYTF
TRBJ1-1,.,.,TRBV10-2,TGCGCCACTACCTCAGGGGTGAACACTGAAGCTTTCTTT,CATTSGVNTEAFF
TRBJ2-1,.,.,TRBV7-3,TGTGCCAGCAGCTTAGGGGGCTCCTACAATGAGCAGTTCTTC,CASSLGGSYNEQFF
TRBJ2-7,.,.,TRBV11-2,TGTGCCAGCAGCTTTGCCCTAGGAAGGGGGAGCTCCTACGAGCAGTACTTC,CASSFALGRGSSYEQYF
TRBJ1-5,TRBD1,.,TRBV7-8,TGTGCCAGCAGCCCCCCCACAGGGGGAAGGGATCAGCCCCAGCATTTT,CASSPPTGGRDQPQHF
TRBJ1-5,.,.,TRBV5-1,TGCGCCAGCAGCTTGGGACTCCTTAGCAATCAGCCCCAGCATTTT,CASSLGLLSNQPQHF
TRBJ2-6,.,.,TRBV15,TGTGCCACCAGCAGATTGGGGAACTCTGGGGCCAACGTCCTGACTTTC,CATSRLGNSGANVLTF
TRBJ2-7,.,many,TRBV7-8,TGTGCCAGCAGCTTATACAGAGCCTACGAGCAGTACTTC,CASSLYRAYEQYF
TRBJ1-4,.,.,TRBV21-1,TGTGCCAGTAAGGTCGCTACCCTTAATGAAAAACTGTTTTTT,CASKVATLNEKLFF
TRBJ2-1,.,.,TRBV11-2,TGTGCCAGCAGCCTCCCTGGGGTAAATGAGCAGTTCTTC,CASSLPGVNEQFF
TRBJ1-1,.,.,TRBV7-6,TGTGCCAGCAGCTTGAGGAGGCCGGCCATGAACACTGAAGCTTTCTTT,CASSLRRPAMNTEAFF
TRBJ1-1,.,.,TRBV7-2,TGTGCCAGCAGCCCTGTTGGGGGTGACACTGAAGCTTTCTTT,CASSPVGGDTEAFF
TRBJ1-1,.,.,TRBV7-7,TGTGCCAGCAGCAACCACCTCCAGGTGATGAACACTGAAGCTTTCTTT,CASSNHLQVMNTEAFF
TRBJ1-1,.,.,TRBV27,TGTGCCAGCAGTTTCATGAACGGGACTGAAGCTTTCTTT,CASSFMNGTEAFF
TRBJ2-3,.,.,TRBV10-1,TGCGCCAGCAGTGAGGTGGCATCAGATACGCAGTATTTT,CASSEVASDTQYF
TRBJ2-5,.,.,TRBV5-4,TGTGCCAGCAGCTTGGAGTCAGGATTTCAAGAGACCCAGTACTTC,CASSLESGFQETQYF